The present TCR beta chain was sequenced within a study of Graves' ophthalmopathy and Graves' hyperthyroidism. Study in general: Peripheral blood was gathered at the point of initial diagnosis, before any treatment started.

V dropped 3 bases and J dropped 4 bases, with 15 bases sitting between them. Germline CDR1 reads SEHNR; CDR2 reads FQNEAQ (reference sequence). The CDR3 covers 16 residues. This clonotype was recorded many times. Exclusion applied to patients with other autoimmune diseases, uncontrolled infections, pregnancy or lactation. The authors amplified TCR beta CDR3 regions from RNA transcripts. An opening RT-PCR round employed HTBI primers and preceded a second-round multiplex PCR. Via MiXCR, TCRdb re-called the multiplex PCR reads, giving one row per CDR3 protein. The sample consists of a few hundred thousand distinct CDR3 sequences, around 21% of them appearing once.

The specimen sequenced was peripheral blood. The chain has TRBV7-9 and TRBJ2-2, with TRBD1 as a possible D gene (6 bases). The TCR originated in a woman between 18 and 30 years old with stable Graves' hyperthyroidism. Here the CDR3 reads CASSFPTGHLTGELFF. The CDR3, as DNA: TGTGCCAGCAGCTTCCCTACGGGACATCTCACCGGGGAGCTGTTTTTT.